This T cell receptor beta chain was sequenced in a study of blood T cell repertoires in COVID-19. This clone was found once. The CDR3 contains 15 residues. Losses at the gene ends were 6 bases for V and 3 bases for J; bases not matched to a gene: 8. Germline CDR1 is KGHSH and CDR2 is LQKENI. Data came from immunoSEQ multiplex PCR; TCRdb stores just in-frame clones and leaves some out. Of about 95,000 clones listed, around 92% are singletons. The genes are TRBV18 and TRBJ1-5, with 7 nucleotides matching TRBD1. The origin of this receptor is a man aged 50 or older with COVID-19, enrolled during active disease. What was sequenced was peripheral blood. The DNA for the CDR3 is TGTGCCAGCTCCCCGTCGGGACAGTTCAATCAGCCCCAGCATTTT. It specifies CASSPSGQFNQPQHF.